This is a list of T cell receptor beta chains from one sample in a study of neurological immune-mediated disorders. Each CDR3 protein gets one entry after TCRdb re-called the 5' RACE reads with MiXCR. This sample has 90,000 to 100,000 distinct CDR3 sequences; around 3.4% occur once, and the top ten carry around 6%. The sample consisted of PBMCs. The receptors stem from a woman under 30 with multiple sclerosis. CDR3s include the opening cysteine and the closing phenylalanine or tryptophan. A D gene is named only where the DNA matches it firmly. Clone size is shown for a subset of rows, as once, few, many or a class of expanded clone.

CDR3 length	D gene	clone size	V gene	J gene	CDR3 protein	CDR3 DNA
14	TRBD1	many	TRBV5-1	TRBJ1-2	CASRKTGTGTDYTF	TGCGCCAGCAGAAAAACCGGGACAGGGACGGACTACACCTTC
13	-	many	TRBV5-5	TRBJ2-7	CASSGVAISEQYF	TGTGCCAGCAGCGGGGTAGCGATAAGTGAGCAGTACTTC
15	-	many	TRBV7-2	TRBJ2-7	CASSFPMDTSYEQYF	TGTGCCAGCAGCTTCCCAATGGACACATCCTACGAGCAGTACTTC
15	-	many	TRBV20-1	TRBJ1-5	CSARYEKWGNQPQHF	TGCAGTGCCCGGTACGAAAAGTGGGGCAATCAGCCCCAGCATTTT
15	-	many	TRBV27	TRBJ1-2	CASSLTRGGGYGYTF	TGTGCCAGCAGTTTAACCCGTGGGGGGGGCTATGGCTACACCTTC
17	TRBD1	many	TRBV10-3	TRBJ1-5	CAISERTGSGSNQPQHF	TGTGCCATCAGTGAAAGGACAGGGAGCGGCAGCAATCAGCCCCAGCATTTT
18	TRBD1	many	TRBV25-1	TRBJ2-2	CASSSSPGTGRNTGELFF	TGTGCCAGCAGTTCGTCCCCGGGGACAGGCAGAAACACCGGGGAGCTGTTTTTT
12	TRBD1	many	TRBV20-1	TRBJ1-1	CSAGQTDTEAFF	TGCAGTGCGGGACAGACGGACACTGAAGCTTTCTTT
15	TRBD2	many	TRBV7-9	TRBJ2-7	CASSSLAVPSYEQYF	TGTGCCAGCAGCTCCCTAGCGGTACCCTCCTACGAGCAGTACTTC
13	TRBD2	many	TRBV20-1	TRBJ2-3	CSANGLAGGTQYF	TGCAGTGCTAACGGACTAGCGGGAGGTACGCAGTATTTT
12	-	-	TRBV20-1	TRBJ1-2	CSAYDGNYGYTF	TGCAGTGCCTACGACGGAAACTATGGCTACACCTTC
12	-	medium-sized	TRBV6-6	TRBJ1-2	CATSSTVYGYTF	TGTGCCACAAGCTCAACGGTCTATGGCTACACCTTC
14	-	-	TRBV12-3/TRBV12-4	TRBJ2-5	CASSQGTRQETQYF	TGTGCCAGCAGTCAAGGGACACGACAAGAGACCCAGTACTTC
15	TRBD1	-	TRBV10-3	TRBJ1-1	CAISMTGTGGYEAFF	TGTGCCATCAGCATGACCGGGACAGGGGGCTATGAAGCTTTCTTT
15	TRBD2	many	TRBV5-1	TRBJ2-7	CASSLRTSGKYEQYF	TGCGCCAGCAGCTTACGGACTAGCGGGAAATACGAGCAGTACTTC
13	-	many	TRBV20-1	TRBJ2-5	CSASAGNQETQYF	TGCAGCGCTAGCGCCGGGAACCAAGAGACCCAGTACTTC
17	TRBD2	many	TRBV20-1	TRBJ2-3	CSASPLAGGQNTDTQYF	TGCAGTGCTAGCCCCCTAGCGGGAGGCCAGAACACAGATACGCAGTATTTT
15	-	many	TRBV5-6	TRBJ2-7	CASSPEPGAPYEQYF	TGTGCCAGCAGCCCCGAGCCAGGGGCCCCCTACGAGCAGTACTTC
15	-	many	TRBV7-2	TRBJ2-7	CASSLDGGYSYEQYF	TGTGCCAGCAGCTTAGATGGGGGGTACTCCTACGAGCAGTACTTC
15	-	-	TRBV6-1	TRBJ2-3	CASSANSVGTDTQYF	TGTGCCAGCAGTGCCAACAGCGTGGGCACAGATACGCAGTATTTT
13	TRBD2	many	TRBV29-1	TRBJ2-5	CSAKTSDKETQYF	TGCAGCGCCAAGACTAGCGACAAAGAGACCCAGTACTTC
11	-	many	TRBV7-2	TRBJ1-1	CASSRAVEAFF	TGTGCCAGCAGCCGTGCAGTTGAAGCTTTCTTT
11	-	many	TRBV29-1	TRBJ2-5	CSVVRWETQYF	TGCAGCGTTGTACGCTGGGAGACCCAGTACTTC
18	-	many	TRBV7-2	TRBJ2-2	CASSLAGWGGTNTGELFF	TGTGCCAGCAGCTTAGCGGGGTGGGGCGGAACGAACACCGGGGAGCTGTTTTTT
13	-	many	TRBV12-3/TRBV12-4	TRBJ2-5	CASSDRVSATQYF	TGTGCCAGCAGTGACCGGGTCTCAGCCACCCAGTACTTC
14	TRBD1	many	TRBV12-3/TRBV12-4	TRBJ1-2	CASSPRDSSYGYTF	TGTGCCAGCAGTCCTCGGGACAGTAGCTATGGCTACACCTTC
12	-	many	TRBV9	TRBJ2-2	CASSTRNGELFF	TGTGCCAGCAGCACGCGTAACGGGGAGCTGTTTTTT
14	TRBD2	-	TRBV7-9	TRBJ2-1	CASSSELAGKEQFF	TGTGCCAGCAGCTCTGAACTAGCGGGGAAGGAGCAGTTCTTC
17	TRBD2	many	TRBV20-1	TRBJ2-5	CSAPRLAGGPFEETQYF	TGCAGTGCCCCTCGGCTAGCGGGGGGGCCTTTTGAAGAGACCCAGTACTTC
16	-	many	TRBV20-1	TRBJ1-5	CSARNHQGNSNQPQHF	TGCAGTGCTCGCAACCATCAGGGGAATAGCAATCAGCCCCAGCATTTT
15	TRBD2	many	TRBV3-1	TRBJ2-7	CASSQGLAAPYEQYF	TGTGCCAGCAGCCAGGGGCTAGCGGCCCCCTACGAGCAGTACTTC
16	-	medium-sized	TRBV5-5	TRBJ1-2	CASSLVVSKARDGYTF	TGTGCCAGCAGCTTGGTGGTCAGTAAGGCTCGTGATGGCTACACCTTC
17	TRBD2	many	TRBV4-2	TRBJ2-1	CASSRRLADTPYNEQFF	TGTGCCAGCAGCCGCCGACTAGCGGATACACCATACAATGAGCAGTTCTTC
12	-	many	TRBV19	TRBJ2-1	CASSMQDNEQFF	TGTGCCAGTAGTATGCAGGACAATGAGCAGTTCTTC
15	TRBD1	many	TRBV7-2	TRBJ2-3	CASRQSGQRTDTQYF	TGTGCCAGCCGACAATCGGGACAGCGCACAGATACGCAGTATTTT
15	-	many	TRBV7-2	TRBJ1-4	CASSLNGGLVEKLFF	TGTGCCAGCAGCTTAAATGGCGGACTGGTTGAAAAACTGTTTTTT
12	-	many	TRBV28	TRBJ1-1	CASSQWTREAFF	TGTGCCAGCAGCCAATGGACCCGGGAAGCTTTCTTT
14	-	many	TRBV5-8	TRBJ2-4	CASSLGPGNNIQYF	TGTGCCAGCAGCTTGGGTCCAGGGAATAACATTCAGTACTTC
16	TRBD1	many	TRBV7-9	TRBJ1-5	CASSLGLGQTDQPQHF	TGTGCCAGCAGCCTAGGCCTGGGACAGACAGATCAGCCCCAGCATTTT
18	-	few	TRBV10-1	TRBJ2-2	CASSESYLGTPNTGELFF	TGCGCCAGCAGTGAGTCATATCTAGGGACACCGAACACCGGGGAGCTGTTTTTT
17	TRBD1	many	TRBV4-1	TRBJ1-6	CASSRNFNRGLSPPLHF	TGCGCCAGCAGCCGCAACTTCAACAGGGGACTAAGTCCACCCCTCCACTTT
11	-	many	TRBV29-1	TRBJ2-3	CSVRGTDTQYF	TGCAGCGTGAGGGGTACAGATACGCAGTATTTT
14	-	many	TRBV27	TRBJ2-2	CASSLVTSGGELFF	TGTGCCAGCAGTTTAGTCACCTCGGGTGGGGAGCTGTTTTTT
14	-	many	TRBV7-8	TRBJ2-1	CASSLAKPVTEQFF	TGTGCCAGCAGCTTAGCGAAACCGGTGACTGAGCAGTTCTTC
15	TRBD2	many	TRBV7-2	TRBJ2-7	CASSLSSGPSYEQYF	TGTGCCAGCAGCTTAAGTAGCGGGCCTTCCTACGAGCAGTACTTC
15	-	many	TRBV10-2	TRBJ1-5	CASRNQGNSNQPQHF	TGCGCCAGCAGGAATCAGGGGAATAGCAATCAGCCCCAGCATTTT
12	-	many	TRBV29-1	TRBJ2-1	CSAGGGGNEQFF	TGCAGCGCAGGAGGCGGCGGCAATGAGCAGTTCTTC
14	-	many	TRBV5-6	TRBJ2-7	CASSLGSIMSEQYF	TGTGCCAGCAGCTTAGGGTCTATTATGAGCGAGCAGTACTTC
15	-	many	TRBV4-1	TRBJ1-2	CASSQVSEGVHGYTF	TGCGCCAGCAGCCAAGTTTCTGAGGGCGTTCATGGCTACACCTTC
15	TRBD1	-	TRBV4-1	TRBJ2-3	CASSPQDRVAHTQYF	TGCGCCAGCAGCCCCCAGGACAGGGTAGCTCATACGCAGTATTTT
15	-	-	TRBV15	TRBJ1-2	CATSRGDRLNYGYTF	TGTGCCACCAGCAGAGGGGACCGACTTAACTATGGCTACACCTTC
13	-	many	TRBV5-1	TRBJ1-1	CASSLAGNTEAFF	TGCGCCAGCAGCTTGGCAGGGAACACTGAAGCTTTCTTT
15	TRBD1	many	TRBV6-2/TRBV6-3	TRBJ1-6	CASSPFRDRNSPLHF	TGTGCCAGCAGTCCTTTCCGGGACAGGAATTCACCCCTCCACTTT
16	TRBD1	many	TRBV19	TRBJ1-5	CASSTGQAYSNQPQHF	TGTGCCAGTAGTACGGGACAGGCTTATAGCAATCAGCCCCAGCATTTT
14	-	many	TRBV9	TRBJ2-1	CASSGAETYNEQFF	TGTGCCAGCAGCGGAGCGGAAACCTACAATGAGCAGTTCTTC
14	TRBD1	many	TRBV24-1	TRBJ2-1	CATSDWTGGNEQFF	TGTGCCACCAGTGACTGGACAGGGGGCAATGAGCAGTTCTTC
13	TRBD2	many	TRBV20-1	TRBJ2-5	CSATIAGEETQYF	TGCAGTGCTACCATAGCGGGAGAGGAGACCCAGTACTTC